The T cell receptor beta chain under discussion was sequenced for a study of T cell repertoires in cytomegalovirus infection. Across the study: Researchers turned to recently identified HLA-C-restricted CMV epitopes as well as well-studied HLA-B-restricted ones.

In regard to this clonotype: Antigen: not known.

This CDR3 has 15 amino acids. The germline gives CDR1 MGHRA, CDR2 YSYEKL. Trimming left V 3 bases short and J 0 bases short, with 9 bases between. Via MiXCR, TCRdb re-called the reads, giving one row per CDR3 protein. The top ten clones hold about 20% of a sample with hundreds of thousands of distinct CDR3 sequences, about 30% of them seen once. The origin of this receptor is a human donor in good health (CMV status not recorded). Some clones in this sample may be carry-over from other donors' samples. This rearrangement joins TRBV4-1 to TRBJ1-3, with D maybe TRBD1 (5 bases). The source was cultured PBMCs, collected from culture after CMV antigen stimulation. The CDR3 reads CASSQGESSGNTIYF. The CDR3 DNA reads TGCGCCAGCAGCCAGGGGGAGAGCTCTGGAAACACCATATATTTT.